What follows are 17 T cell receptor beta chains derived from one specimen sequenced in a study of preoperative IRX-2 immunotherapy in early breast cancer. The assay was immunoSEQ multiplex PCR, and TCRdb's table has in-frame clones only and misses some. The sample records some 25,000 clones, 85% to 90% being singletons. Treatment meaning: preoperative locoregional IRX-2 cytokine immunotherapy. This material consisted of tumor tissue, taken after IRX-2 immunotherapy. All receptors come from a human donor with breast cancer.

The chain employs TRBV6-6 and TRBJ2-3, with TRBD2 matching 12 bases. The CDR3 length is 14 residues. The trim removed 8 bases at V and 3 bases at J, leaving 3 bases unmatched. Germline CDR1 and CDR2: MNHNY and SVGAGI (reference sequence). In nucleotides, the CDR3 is TGTGCCAGCGGACTAGCGGGGAAGACAGATACGCAGTATTTT. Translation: CASGLAGKTDTQYF.

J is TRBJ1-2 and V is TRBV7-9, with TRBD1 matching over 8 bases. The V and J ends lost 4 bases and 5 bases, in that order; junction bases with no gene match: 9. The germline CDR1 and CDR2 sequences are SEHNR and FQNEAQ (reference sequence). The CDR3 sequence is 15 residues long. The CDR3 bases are TGTGCCAGCAGCTCCCCTGCAGGGGGCAGGTATGGCTACACCTTC. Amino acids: CASSSPAGGRYGYTF.

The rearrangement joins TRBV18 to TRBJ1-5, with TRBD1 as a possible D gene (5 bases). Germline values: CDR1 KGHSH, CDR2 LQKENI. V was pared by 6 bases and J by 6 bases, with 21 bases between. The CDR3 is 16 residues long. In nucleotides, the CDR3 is TGTGCCAGCTCCCCGACCGGGTCTGGGGGAGGTCAGCCCCAGCATTTT. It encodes CASSPTGSGGGQPQHF.

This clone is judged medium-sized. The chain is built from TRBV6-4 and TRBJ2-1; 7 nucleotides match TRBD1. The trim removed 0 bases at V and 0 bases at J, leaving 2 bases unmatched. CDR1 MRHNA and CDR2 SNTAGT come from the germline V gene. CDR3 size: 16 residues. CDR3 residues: CASSDSRDSSYNEQFF. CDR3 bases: TGTGCCAGCAGTGACTCTAGGGACAGCTCCTACAATGAGCAGTTCTTC.

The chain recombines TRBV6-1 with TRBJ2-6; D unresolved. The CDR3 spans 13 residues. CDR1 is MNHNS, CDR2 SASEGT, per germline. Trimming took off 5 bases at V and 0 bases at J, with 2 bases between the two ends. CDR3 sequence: CASSTSGANVLTF. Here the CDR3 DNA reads TGTGCCAGCAGTACCTCTGGGGCCAACGTCCTGACTTTC.

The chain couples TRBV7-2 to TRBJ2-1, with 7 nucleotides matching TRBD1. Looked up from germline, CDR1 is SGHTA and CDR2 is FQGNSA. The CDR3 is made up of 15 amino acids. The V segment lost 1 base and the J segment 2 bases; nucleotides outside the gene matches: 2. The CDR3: CASSLDGTAYNEQFF. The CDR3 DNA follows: TGTGCCAGCAGCTTAGATGGGACAGCCTACAATGAGCAGTTCTTC.

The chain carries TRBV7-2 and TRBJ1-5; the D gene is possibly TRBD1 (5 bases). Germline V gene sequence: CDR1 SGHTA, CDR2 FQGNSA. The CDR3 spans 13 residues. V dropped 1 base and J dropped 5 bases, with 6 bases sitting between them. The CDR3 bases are TGTGCCAGCAGCTTAGTGGGGGATCAGCCCCAGCATTTT. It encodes CASSLVGDQPQHF.

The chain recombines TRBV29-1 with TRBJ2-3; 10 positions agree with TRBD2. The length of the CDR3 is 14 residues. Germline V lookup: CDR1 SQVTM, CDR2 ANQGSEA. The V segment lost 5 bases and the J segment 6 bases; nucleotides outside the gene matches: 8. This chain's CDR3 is CSVPLTSGMDTQYF. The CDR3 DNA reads TGCAGCGTTCCCCTCACTAGCGGGATGGATACGCAGTATTTT.

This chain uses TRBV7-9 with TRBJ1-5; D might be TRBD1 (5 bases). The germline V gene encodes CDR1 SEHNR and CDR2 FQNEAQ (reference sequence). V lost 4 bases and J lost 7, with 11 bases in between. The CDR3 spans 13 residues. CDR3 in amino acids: CASSSGGYQPQHF. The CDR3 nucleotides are TGTGCCAGCAGCTCGGGGGGGTACCAGCCCCAGCATTTT.

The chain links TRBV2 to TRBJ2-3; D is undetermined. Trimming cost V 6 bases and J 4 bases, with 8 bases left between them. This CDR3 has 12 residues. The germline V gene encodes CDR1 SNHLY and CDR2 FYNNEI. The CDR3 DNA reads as TGTGCCAGCAGAGACGATGCAGATACGCAGTATTTT. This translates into CASRDDADTQYF.

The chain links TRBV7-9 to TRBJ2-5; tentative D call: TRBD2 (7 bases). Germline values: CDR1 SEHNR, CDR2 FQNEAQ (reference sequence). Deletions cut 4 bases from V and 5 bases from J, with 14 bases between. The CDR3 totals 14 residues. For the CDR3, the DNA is TGTGCCAGCAGCTACTTGGGGAGGGGGGAGACCCAGTACTTC. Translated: CASSYLGRGETQYF.

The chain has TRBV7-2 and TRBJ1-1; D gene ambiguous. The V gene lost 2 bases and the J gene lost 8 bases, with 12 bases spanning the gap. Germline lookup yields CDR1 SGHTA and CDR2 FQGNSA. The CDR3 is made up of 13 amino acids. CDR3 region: CASSLTLPTEAFF. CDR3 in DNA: TGTGCCAGCAGCTTAACTCTTCCCACGGAAGCTTTCTTT.

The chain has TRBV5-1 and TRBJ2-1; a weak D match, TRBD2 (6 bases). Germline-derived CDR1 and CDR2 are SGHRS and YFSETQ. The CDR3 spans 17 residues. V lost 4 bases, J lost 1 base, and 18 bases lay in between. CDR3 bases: TGCGCCAGCAGCGGGCCCTCGGTTCGGGAGTCCTACAATGAGCAGTTCTTC. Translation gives CASSGPSVRESYNEQFF.

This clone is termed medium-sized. The DNA of the CDR3 is TGTGCCAGCAGTCTGAGGATTAGCGGCCTCTACAATGAGCAGTTCTTC. Translation: CASSLRISGLYNEQFF. The chain uses TRBV28 and TRBJ2-1; D may be TRBD2 (6 bases). This CDR3 has 16 residues. Germline-derived CDR1 and CDR2 are MDHEN and SYDVKM. Trimming took 5 bases from V and 3 from J, leaving 17 bases between them.

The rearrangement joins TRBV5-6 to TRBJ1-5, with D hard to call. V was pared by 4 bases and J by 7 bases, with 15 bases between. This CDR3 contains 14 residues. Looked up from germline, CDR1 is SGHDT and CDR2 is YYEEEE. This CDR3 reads CASSGPGRDQPQHF. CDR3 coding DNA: TGTGCCAGCAGCGGCCCGGGGAGAGACCAGCCCCAGCATTTT.

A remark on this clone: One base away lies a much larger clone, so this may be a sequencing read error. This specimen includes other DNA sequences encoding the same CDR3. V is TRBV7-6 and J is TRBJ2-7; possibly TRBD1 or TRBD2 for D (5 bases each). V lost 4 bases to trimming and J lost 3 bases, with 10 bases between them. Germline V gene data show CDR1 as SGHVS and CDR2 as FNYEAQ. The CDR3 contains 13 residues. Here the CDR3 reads CASSSGPNYEQYF. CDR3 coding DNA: TGTGCCAGCAGCTCGGGACCGAACTACGAGCAGTACTTC.

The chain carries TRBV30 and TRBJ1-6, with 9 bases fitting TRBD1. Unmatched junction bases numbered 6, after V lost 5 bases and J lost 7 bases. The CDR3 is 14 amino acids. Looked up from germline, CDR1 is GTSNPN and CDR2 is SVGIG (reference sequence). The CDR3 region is CAWVQGAQNSPLHF. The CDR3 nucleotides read TGTGCCTGGGTACAGGGGGCACAAAATTCACCCCTCCACTTT. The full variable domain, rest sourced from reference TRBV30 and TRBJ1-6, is SQTIHQWPATLVQPVGSPLSLECTVEGTSNPNLYWYRQAAGRGLQLLFYSVGIGQISSEVPQNLSASRPQDRQFILSSKKLLLSDSGFYLCAWVQGAQNSPLHFGNGTRLTVT.